This TCR beta chain came from a study of Graves' ophthalmopathy and Graves' hyperthyroidism. TCR beta CDR3 regions were amplified from RNA transcripts. HTBI primers were employed in first-round RT-PCR, then a second-round multiplex PCR followed. TCRdb processed the multiplex PCR reads anew with MiXCR; each CDR3 protein has one entry. The table has a few hundred thousand distinct CDR3 sequences, about 35% seen once. V was pared by 1 base and J by 5 bases, with 6 bases of the junction left unmatched. CDR1 is SNHLY, CDR2 FYNNEI, per germline. CDR3 length equals 15 residues. Details on this clonotype: Its antigen is not known.

Study-wide results and caveats: Most expanded clonotypes in thyroid above 0.001 frequency also showed up in blood. Distinction of ophthalmopathy from stable hyperthyroidism by a 13-signature model reached 87.88% sensitivity and 81.08% specificity.

The chain uses TRBV2 and TRBJ2-5, with 8 nucleotides matching TRBD2. This clonotype was sampled from an adult man with Graves' hyperthyroidism. Input material: peripheral blood or thyroid tissue (not recorded which). CDR3 in DNA: TGTGCCAGCAGTGAAGGCGGGGGGACCAGTGAGACCCAGTACTTC. Protein sequence: CASSEGGGTSETQYF.